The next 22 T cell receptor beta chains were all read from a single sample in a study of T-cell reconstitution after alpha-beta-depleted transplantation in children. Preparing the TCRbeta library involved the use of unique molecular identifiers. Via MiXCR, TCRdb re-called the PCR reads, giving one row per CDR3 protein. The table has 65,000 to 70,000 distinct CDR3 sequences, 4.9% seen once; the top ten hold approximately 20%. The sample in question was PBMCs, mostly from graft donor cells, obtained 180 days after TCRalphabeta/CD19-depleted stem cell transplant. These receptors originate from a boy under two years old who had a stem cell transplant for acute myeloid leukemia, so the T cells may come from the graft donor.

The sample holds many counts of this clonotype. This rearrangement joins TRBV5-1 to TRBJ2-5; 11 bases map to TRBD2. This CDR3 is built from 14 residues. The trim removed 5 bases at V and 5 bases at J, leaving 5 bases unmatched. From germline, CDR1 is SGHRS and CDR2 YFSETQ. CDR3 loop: CASRTSGTRETQYF. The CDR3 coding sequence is TGCGCCAGCAGGACTAGCGGGACCCGCGAGACCCAGTACTTC.

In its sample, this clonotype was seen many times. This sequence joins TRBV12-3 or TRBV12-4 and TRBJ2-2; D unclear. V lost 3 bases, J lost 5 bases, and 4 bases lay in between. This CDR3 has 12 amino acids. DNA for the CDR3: TGTGCCAGCAGTTTGGGTACCGGGGAGCTGTTTTTT. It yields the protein CASSLGTGELFF.

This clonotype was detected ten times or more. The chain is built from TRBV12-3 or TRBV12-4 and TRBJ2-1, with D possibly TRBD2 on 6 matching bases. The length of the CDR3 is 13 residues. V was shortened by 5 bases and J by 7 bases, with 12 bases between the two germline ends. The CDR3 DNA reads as TGTGCCAGCAGTATAACCCGGGGGAATGAGCAGTTCTTC. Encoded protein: CASSITRGNEQFF.

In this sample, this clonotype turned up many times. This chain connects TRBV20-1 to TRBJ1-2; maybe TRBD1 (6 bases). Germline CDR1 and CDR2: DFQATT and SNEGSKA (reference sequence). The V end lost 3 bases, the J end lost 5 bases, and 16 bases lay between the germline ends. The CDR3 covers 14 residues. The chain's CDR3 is CSASSLGGFYGYTF. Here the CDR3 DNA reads TGCAGTGCTAGCTCCTTAGGGGGGTTTTATGGCTACACCTTC.

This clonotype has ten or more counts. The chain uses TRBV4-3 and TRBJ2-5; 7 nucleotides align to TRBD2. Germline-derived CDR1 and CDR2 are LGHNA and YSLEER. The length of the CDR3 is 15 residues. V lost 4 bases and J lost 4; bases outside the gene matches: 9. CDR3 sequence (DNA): TGCGCCAGCAGCCCCCGGGGAGCGGGGATAGAGACCCAGTACTTC. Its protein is CASSPRGAGIETQYF.

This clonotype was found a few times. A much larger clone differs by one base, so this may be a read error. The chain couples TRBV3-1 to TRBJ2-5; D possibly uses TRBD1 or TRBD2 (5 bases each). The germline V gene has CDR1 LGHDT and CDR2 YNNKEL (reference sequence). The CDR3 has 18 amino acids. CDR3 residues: CTSSLLSSRGPQQETQYF. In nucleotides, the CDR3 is TGTACCAGCAGTCTTCTTTCGTCGAGGGGCCCCCAACAAGAGACCCAGTACTTC.

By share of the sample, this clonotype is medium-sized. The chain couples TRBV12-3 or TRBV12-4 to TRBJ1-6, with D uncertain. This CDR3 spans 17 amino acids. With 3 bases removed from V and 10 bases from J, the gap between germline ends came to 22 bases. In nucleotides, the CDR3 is TGTGCCAGCAGTTTTTCCGCCGGAATTCCCGTCAGCTCACCCCTCCACTTT. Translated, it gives CASSFSAGIPVSSPLHF.

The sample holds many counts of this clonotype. The CDR3 spells CASSLARGRTEAFF. Here the CDR3 DNA reads TGTGCCAGCAGCTTAGCAAGGGGCCGTACTGAAGCTTTCTTT. This chain links TRBV7-8 with TRBJ1-1; tentatively, D is TRBD1 (5 bases). The CDR3 has 14 amino acids. Germline V lookup: CDR1 SGHVS, CDR2 FQNEAQ. Trimming took off 0 bases at V and 5 bases at J, with 10 bases between the two ends.

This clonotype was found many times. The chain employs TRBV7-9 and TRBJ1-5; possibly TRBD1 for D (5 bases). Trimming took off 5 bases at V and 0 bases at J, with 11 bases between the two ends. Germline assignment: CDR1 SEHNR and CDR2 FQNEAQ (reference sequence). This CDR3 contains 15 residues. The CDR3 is CASSPSGDSNQPQHF. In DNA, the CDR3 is TGTGCCAGCAGCCCATCGGGGGATAGCAATCAGCCCCAGCATTTT.

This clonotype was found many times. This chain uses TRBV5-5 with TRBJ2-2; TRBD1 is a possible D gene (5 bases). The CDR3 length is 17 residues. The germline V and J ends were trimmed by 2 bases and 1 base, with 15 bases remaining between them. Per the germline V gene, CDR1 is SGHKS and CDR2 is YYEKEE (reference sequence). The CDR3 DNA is TGTGCCAGCAGCTTACTCGGTCTGGGGCGGAACACCGGGGAGCTGTTTTTT. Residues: CASSLLGLGRNTGELFF.

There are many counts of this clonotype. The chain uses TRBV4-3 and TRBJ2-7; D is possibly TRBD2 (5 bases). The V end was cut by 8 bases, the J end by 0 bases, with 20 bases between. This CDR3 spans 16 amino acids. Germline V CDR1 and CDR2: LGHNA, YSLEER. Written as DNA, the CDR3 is TGCGCCAGCTCACACGGCGCGGGTTCAAGCTCCTACGAGCAGTACTTC. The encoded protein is CASSHGAGSSSYEQYF.

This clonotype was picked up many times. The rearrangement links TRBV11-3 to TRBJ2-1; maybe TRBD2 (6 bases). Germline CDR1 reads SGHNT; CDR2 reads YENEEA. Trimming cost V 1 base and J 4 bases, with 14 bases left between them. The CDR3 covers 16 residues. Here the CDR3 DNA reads TGTGCCAGCAGCTTAGGCCCCGGCGGGGTGTACAATGAGCAGTTCTTC. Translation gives CASSLGPGGVYNEQFF.

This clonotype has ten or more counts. DNA for the CDR3: TGCAGCGGCAGCTCCCAAAACTATGGCTACACCTTC. This translates into CSGSSQNYGYTF. V gene TRBV29-1 combines with J gene TRBJ1-2; no firm D call. Trimming took off 7 bases at V and 2 bases at J, with 11 bases between the two ends. There are 12 residues in the CDR3. Germline V lookup: CDR1 SQVTM, CDR2 ANQGSEA.

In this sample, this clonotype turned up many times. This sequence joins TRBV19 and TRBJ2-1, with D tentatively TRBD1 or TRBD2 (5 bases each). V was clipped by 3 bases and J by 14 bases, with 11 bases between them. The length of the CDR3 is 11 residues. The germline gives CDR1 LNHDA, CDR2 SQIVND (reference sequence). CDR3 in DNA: TGTGCCAGTAGTATTGGGGGAAGGAAGTTCTTC. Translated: CASSIGGRKFF.

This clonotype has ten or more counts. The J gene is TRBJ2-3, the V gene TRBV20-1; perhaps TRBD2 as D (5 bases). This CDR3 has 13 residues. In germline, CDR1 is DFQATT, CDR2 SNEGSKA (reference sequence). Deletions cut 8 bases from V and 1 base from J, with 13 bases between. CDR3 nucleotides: TGCAGTTTGAGGCGGGCCCGCACAGATACGCAGTATTTT. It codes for CSLRRARTDTQYF.

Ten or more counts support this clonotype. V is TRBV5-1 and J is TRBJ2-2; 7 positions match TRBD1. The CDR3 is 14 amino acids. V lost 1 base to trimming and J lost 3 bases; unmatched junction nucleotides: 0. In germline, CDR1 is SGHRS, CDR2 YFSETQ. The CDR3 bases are TGCGCCAGCAGCTTGACAGGGGACACCGGGGAGCTGTTTTTT. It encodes CASSLTGDTGELFF.

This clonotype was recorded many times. CDR3 amino acids: CASSPLRGGPYEQYV. The CDR3 DNA reads as TGTGCCAGCAGTCCCCTGCGGGGGGGGCCCTACGAGCAGTACGTC. The rearrangement joins TRBV14 to TRBJ2-7, with TRBD2 matching 9 bases. V trimming: 6 bases; J trimming: 2 bases; junction bases outside the gene matches: 8. The length of the CDR3 is 15 residues. Germline V lookup: CDR1 SGHDN, CDR2 FVKESK.

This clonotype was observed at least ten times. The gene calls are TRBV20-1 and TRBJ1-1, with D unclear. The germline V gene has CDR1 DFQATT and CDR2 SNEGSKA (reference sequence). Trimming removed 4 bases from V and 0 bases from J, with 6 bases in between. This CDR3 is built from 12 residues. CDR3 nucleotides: TGCAGTGCTACAAACATGAACACTGAAGCTTTCTTT. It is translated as CSATNMNTEAFF.

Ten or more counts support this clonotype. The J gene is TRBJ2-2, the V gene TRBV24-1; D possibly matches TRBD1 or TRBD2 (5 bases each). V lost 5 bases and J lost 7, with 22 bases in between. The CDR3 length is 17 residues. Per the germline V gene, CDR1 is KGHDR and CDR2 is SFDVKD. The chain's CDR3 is CATSGPRDGAYHGELFF. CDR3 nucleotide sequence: TGTGCCACCAGTGGGCCACGGGACGGAGCTTACCACGGGGAGCTGTTTTTT.

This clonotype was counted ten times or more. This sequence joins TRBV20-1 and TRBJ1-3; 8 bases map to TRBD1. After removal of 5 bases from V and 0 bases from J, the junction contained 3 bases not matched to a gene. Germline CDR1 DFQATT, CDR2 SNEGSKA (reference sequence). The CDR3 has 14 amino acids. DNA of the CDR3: TGCAGTGCTGGGACAGGCCTCTCTGGAAACACCATATATTTT. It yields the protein CSAGTGLSGNTIYF.

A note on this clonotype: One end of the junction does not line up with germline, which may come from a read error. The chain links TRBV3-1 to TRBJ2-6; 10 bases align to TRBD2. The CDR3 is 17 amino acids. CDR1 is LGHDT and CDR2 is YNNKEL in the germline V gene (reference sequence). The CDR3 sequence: CACSLVLAGPGANVLTF. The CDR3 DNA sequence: TGTGCCTGCAGCCTCGTACTAGCGGGGCCTGGGGCCAACGTCCTGACTTTC.

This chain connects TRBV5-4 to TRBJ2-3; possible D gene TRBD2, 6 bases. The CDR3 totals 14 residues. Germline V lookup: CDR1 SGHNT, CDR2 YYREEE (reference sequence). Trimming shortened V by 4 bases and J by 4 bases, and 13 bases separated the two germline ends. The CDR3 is CASSAGTHADTQYF. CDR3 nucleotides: TGTGCCAGCAGCGCCGGGACTCATGCAGATACGCAGTATTTT. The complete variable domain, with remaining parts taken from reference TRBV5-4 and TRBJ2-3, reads ETGVTQSPTHLIKTRGQQVTLRCSSQSGHNTVSWYQQALGQGPQFIFQYYREEENGRGNFPPRFSGLQFPNYSSELNVNALELDDSALYLCASSAGTHADTQYFGPGTRLTVL.